These 8 T cell receptor beta chains were sequenced from one sample in a study of blood T cell repertoires in COVID-19. Clones were sequenced by immunoSEQ multiplex PCR, and TCRdb holds only the in-frame ones, with some missing. The sample holds about 480,000 clones, roughly 87% seen once. Sequenced input: peripheral blood. Source of these receptors: a man between 18 and 29 years old with COVID-19, enrolled during active disease.

Concerning this clone: Distinct nucleotide sequences in the sample also encode this CDR3. This CDR3 reads CASSYSGDQPQHF. Written as DNA, the CDR3 is TGTGCCAGCAGTTATTCAGGGGATCAGCCCCAGCATTTT. This chain uses TRBV6-5 with TRBJ1-5; D is perhaps TRBD1 (6 bases). From germline, CDR1 is MNHEY and CDR2 SVGAGI. This CDR3 has 13 residues. V lost 3 bases to trimming and J lost 5 bases, with 8 bases between them.

The chain joins TRBV14 to TRBJ1-4; 10 nucleotides match TRBD1. The CDR3 covers 15 residues. From germline, CDR1 is SGHDN and CDR2 FVKESK. V gave up 4 bases and J gave up 8 bases; unmatched junction bases: 7. The CDR3 DNA is TGTGCCAGCAGCCCACGGGACAGGGGACCGGAAAAACTGTTTTTT. Translating it yields CASSPRDRGPEKLFF.

CDR3 in DNA: TGTGCCAGTAGTATAGACCGACAGGCCTCTGGAAACACCATATATTTT. It codes for CASSIDRQASGNTIYF. V and J are TRBV19 and TRBJ1-3; weak D call: TRBD1 (6 bases). V lost 0 bases, J lost 0 bases, and 9 bases lay in between. The CDR3 runs to 16 residues. The germline CDR1 and CDR2 sequences are LNHDA and SQIVND (reference sequence).

This clone was counted only a few times. The chain is built from TRBV27 and TRBJ2-3; D unresolved. Germline V gives CDR1 MNHEY, CDR2 SMNVEV (reference sequence). This CDR3 region has 15 residues. With 2 bases removed from V and 2 bases from J, the gap between germline ends came to 11 bases. CDR3 amino acids: CASSLVTLSTDTQYF. The CDR3 nucleotides are TGTGCCAGCAGTTTAGTTACCCTATCCACAGATACGCAGTATTTT.

This clone occurred once. This chain links TRBV6-5 with TRBJ2-5, with 10 bases lining up with TRBD1. Trimming cost V 4 bases and J 4 bases; bases outside gene matches: 3. The CDR3 contains 14 residues. CDR1 and CDR2 (germline): MNHEY, SVGAGI. Here the CDR3 reads CASSFRTGGETQYF. For the CDR3, the DNA is TGTGCCAGCAGTTTCAGGACAGGGGGAGAGACCCAGTACTTC.

V and J are TRBV5-1 and TRBJ2-3; 11 nucleotides match TRBD2. CDR3 size: 14 residues. Per the germline V gene, CDR1 is SGHRS and CDR2 is YFSETQ. With 7 bases clipped from V and 6 bases from J, the junction kept 7 bases outside the gene matches. The CDR3 is CASARLAGRDTQYF. In DNA, the CDR3 is TGCGCCAGCGCCCGACTAGCGGGAAGGGATACGCAGTATTTT.

The chain couples TRBV30 to TRBJ1-6; 8 positions match TRBD1. The CDR3 is 14 residues long. Germline lookup yields CDR1 GTSNPN and CDR2 SVGIG (reference sequence). After removal of 4 bases from V and 8 bases from J, the junction contained 7 bases not matched to a gene. The CDR3 loop is CAWTPTGVYSPLHF. CDR3 bases: TGTGCCTGGACCCCGACAGGGGTTTATTCACCCCTCCACTTT.

The chain combines TRBV6-5 with TRBJ1-3; possibly TRBD1 for D (5 bases). V lost 7 bases to trimming and J lost 2 bases, with 12 bases between them. This CDR3 comprises 14 residues. Germline V gene sequence: CDR1 MNHEY, CDR2 SVGAGI. CDR3 amino acids: CASIVGRTGNTIYF. In DNA form, the CDR3 reads TGTGCCAGCATTGTGGGGCGAACTGGAAACACCATATATTTT.